This passage covers 30 T cell receptor beta chains from one sample sequenced in a study of blood T cell repertoires in COVID-19 (dated by TCRdb to the early 2020s). Library prep was done by the immunoSEQ multiplex PCR assay. In its TCRdb copy, this immuneACCESS table keeps in-frame sequences only and misses some clones. Where compared with another copy, unresolved V genes explain less than half of these, and the others have no known cause. The sample records over 10,000 clones, 85% to 90% of which are singletons. Roughly a fifth of the sample is taken by the ten largest. Specimen: peripheral blood. These receptor sequences come from a woman in her fifties or sixties with active COVID-19.

The chain is built from TRBV2 and TRBJ2-7; 9 nucleotides match TRBD1. Germline CDR1 and CDR2: SNHLY and FYNNEI. The CDR3 length is 15 residues. The J segment lost 0 bases and the V segment lost 6 bases, leaving 6 bases of the junction unmatched. CDR3 nucleotides: TGTGCCAGCAGGACCGGGACAGGGCTCTCCTACGAGCAGTACTTC. This translates into CASRTGTGLSYEQYF. The full variable domain, in which reference TRBV2 and TRBJ2-7 provide the parts outside the CDR3, is EPEVTQTPSHQVTQMGQEVILRCVPISNHLYFYWYRQILGQKVEFLVSFYNNEISEKSEIFDDQFSVERPDGSNFTLKIRSTKLEDSAMYFCASRTGTGLSYEQYFGPGTRLTVT.

V gene TRBV5-1 combines with J gene TRBJ1-2; no definite D call. In germline, CDR1 is SGHRS, CDR2 YFSETQ. This CDR3 is built from 14 residues. Trimming shortened V by 0 bases and J by 4 bases, and 10 bases separated the two germline ends. CDR3 amino acids: CASSLAGSSYGYTF. The CDR3 DNA is TGCGCCAGCAGCTTGGCGGGGTCAAGCTATGGCTACACCTTC.

This rearrangement joins TRBV12-1 to TRBJ2-5; TRBD2, as called in the table, went unchecked against the DNA. TRBV12-1 corresponds to a pseudogene. The CDR3 contains 16 residues. CDR3 DNA: TGTGCCAGCAGCCATCCCATAGCGGGGGTACGAGAGACCCAGTACTTC. It translates to CASSHPIAGVRETQYF.

The chain employs TRBV5-4 and TRBJ1-1, with TRBD1 matching over 10 bases. This CDR3 has 16 amino acids. The germline gives CDR1 SGHNT, CDR2 YYREEE (reference sequence). J lost 1 base, V lost 3 bases, and 6 bases had no gene match. CDR3 sequence (DNA): TGTGCCAGCAGCTCCGGACAGGGGGTCGGGAACACTGAAGCTTTCTTT. This translates into CASSSGQGVGNTEAFF.

This sequence joins TRBV6-1 and TRBJ2-2; a possible D gene is TRBD1 (6 bases). V dropped 3 bases and J dropped 4 bases, with 18 bases sitting between them. This CDR3 spans 17 amino acids. Germline V gene sequence: CDR1 MNHNS, CDR2 SASEGT. CDR3 in DNA: TGTGCCAGCAGTGAGGTTGAGAAGGGGGTGGTCACCGGGGAGCTGTTTTTT. Residues: CASSEVEKGVVTGELFF.

This rearrangement joins TRBV24-1 to TRBJ2-3, with D maybe TRBD1 (6 bases). Germline V gene lookup returns CDR1 KGHDR and CDR2 SFDVKD. The CDR3 has 15 amino acids. Deletions cut 9 bases from V and 4 bases from J, with 19 bases between. CDR3 bases: TGTGCCACCGGGGGCAGCCAGGCCGTGGCAGATACGCAGTATTTT. Protein product: CATGGSQAVADTQYF.

The rearrangement links TRBV14 to TRBJ1-6; D gene unclear. CDR3 length: 18 amino acids. CDR1 is SGHDN, CDR2 FVKESK, per germline. V lost 0 bases, J lost 0 bases, and 12 bases lay in between. CDR3 nucleotide sequence: TGTGCCAGCAGCCAAGATCGGGGTCCGAGCTCCTATAATTCACCCCTCCACTTT. Translated, it gives CASSQDRGPSSYNSPLHF.

This chain links TRBV15 with TRBJ1-4; D is ambiguous. From germline, CDR1 is LNHNV and CDR2 YYDKDF (reference sequence). The V gene lost 9 bases and the J gene lost 8 bases, with 13 bases spanning the gap. The CDR3 contains 12 residues. The CDR3 region is CATRGALEKLFF. CDR3 bases: TGTGCCACTCGGGGAGCGTTAGAAAAACTGTTTTTT.

This clone was seen a single time. This chain uses TRBV30 with TRBJ2-5; 10 bases are a match to TRBD1. Germline CDR1 GTSNPN, CDR2 SVGIG (reference sequence). Trimming at V came to 0 bases and at J to 5 bases, leaving 6 bases not matched to a gene. There are 15 residues in the CDR3. DNA of the CDR3: TGTGCCTGGAGTGTAGGCGGGACAGGGGTGGAGACCCAGTACTTC. Translation gives CAWSVGGTGVETQYF.

This clone was seen a handful of times. This chain joins TRBV4-1 and TRBJ2-1; 7 nucleotides agree with TRBD2. The length of the CDR3 is 15 residues. From germline, CDR1 is MGHRA and CDR2 YSYEKL. Germline trimming cut 6 bases from V and 4 bases from J; bases unmatched to any gene: 9. The CDR3 sequence is CASRSSSGDYNEQFF. The CDR3 DNA is TGCGCCAGCAGGTCATCCAGCGGGGATTACAATGAGCAGTTCTTC.

There are a few counts of this clone. V usage is TRBV10-3 and J usage is TRBJ2-5; tentative D call: TRBD1 (5 bases). The germline CDR1 and CDR2 sequences are ENHRY and SYGVKD. Trimming took 2 bases from V and 5 from J, leaving 12 bases between them. The CDR3 spans 14 residues. The CDR3 region has the DNA TGTGCCATCAGTGAGGCAGGGCACTCCGAGACCCAGTACTTC. Its translation is CAISEAGHSETQYF.

The rearrangement links TRBV10-3 to TRBJ2-3; 7 nucleotides match TRBD1. Germline assignment: CDR1 ENHRY and CDR2 SYGVKD. J lost 6 bases, V lost 0 bases, and 9 bases had no gene match. The CDR3 length is 16 residues. CDR3 nucleotide sequence: TGTGCCATCAGTGAGTCGAGAGGGGGCGAGTACGATACGCAGTATTTT. It yields the protein CAISESRGGEYDTQYF.

The chain is built from TRBV5-4 and TRBJ2-7, with 7 bases matching TRBD1. This CDR3 is built from 16 residues. Germline V gives CDR1 SGHNT, CDR2 YYREEE (reference sequence). The junction had 6 bases not matched to a gene; V was cut back by 0 bases and J by 0 bases. This CDR3 is CASSLGNPGGSYEQYV. CDR3 in DNA: TGTGCCAGCAGCTTGGGCAATCCAGGGGGCTCCTACGAGCAGTACGTC.

The CDR3 DNA is TGCGCCAGCAGTCCCGACTACACGAGCACAGATACGCAGTATTTT. Translating gives CASSPDYTSTDTQYF. The V gene is TRBV10-1, the J gene TRBJ2-3; possible D gene TRBD2, 5 bases. The length of the CDR3 is 15 residues. The germline V gene encodes CDR1 WNHNN and CDR2 SYGVQD (reference sequence). V gave up 5 bases and J gave up 0 bases, with 12 bases separating them.

The genes are TRBV5-4 and TRBJ2-7; 9 positions match TRBD1. The CDR3 runs 15 residues. After removal of 4 bases from V and 2 bases from J, the junction contained 7 bases not matched to a gene. From germline, CDR1 is SGHNT and CDR2 YYREEE (reference sequence). The chain's CDR3 is CASSTRRTGAYEQYF. The CDR3 nucleotides read TGTGCCAGCAGCACGAGGAGGACAGGGGCCTACGAGCAGTACTTC. Complete variable domain (other parts from reference TRBV5-4 and TRBJ2-7): ETGVTQSPTHLIKTRGQQVTLRCSSQSGHNTVSWYQQALGQGPQFIFQYYREEENGRGNFPPRFSGLQFPNYSSELNVNALELDDSALYLCASSTRRTGAYEQYFGPGTRLTVT.

In DNA, the CDR3 is TGTGCCAGCAGCTTCACAGGGGGGAACACTGAAGCTTTCTTT. Its translation is CASSFTGGNTEAFF. The rearrangement uses TRBV5-6 and TRBJ1-1, with TRBD1 matching 8 bases. The germline gives CDR1 SGHDT, CDR2 YYEEEE. V lost 2 bases to trimming and J lost 1 base; unmatched junction nucleotides: 1. The CDR3 has 14 residues.

This clone turned up a few times. This chain links TRBV11-2 with TRBJ1-5; D may be TRBD1 (6 bases). Trimming removed 5 bases at V and 4 bases at J, with 21 bases between. The CDR3 extends over 17 amino acids. Germline-derived CDR1 and CDR2 are SGHAT and FQNNGV. The CDR3 sequence is CASSRYPPGDINQPQHF. The CDR3 DNA sequence: TGTGCCAGCAGCCGATACCCCCCCGGGGACATAAATCAGCCCCAGCATTTT.

CDR3 bases: TGTGCCAGCAGCCGCGGACAGGGGGCTCAGTACTTC. Residues: CASSRGQGAQYF. This chain joins TRBV28 and TRBJ2-7; 11 bases map to TRBD1. J gave up 10 bases and V 6 bases, and 5 bases lay outside the gene matches. The CDR3 contains 12 residues. Germline CDR1 MDHEN, CDR2 SYDVKM. Supplemented by reference TRBV28 and TRBJ2-7, the full variable domain reads DVKVTQSSRYLVKRTGEKVFLECVQDMDHENMFWYRQDPGLGLRLIYFSYDVKMKEKGDIPEGYSVSREKKERFSLILESASTNQTSMYLCASSRGQGAQYFGPGTRLTVT.

This clone was counted only a few times. This chain joins TRBV28 and TRBJ1-3; D is unclear. Trimming pared 7 bases from V and 6 bases from J, leaving 4 bases between. CDR1 and CDR2 from the germline V gene are MDHEN and SYDVKM. This CDR3 spans 10 amino acids. The CDR3 DNA is TGTGCCAGCATAAAAAACACCATATATTTT. It is translated as CASIKNTIYF.

This sequence joins TRBV11-2 and TRBJ2-5; D is possibly TRBD1 (7 bases). Germline loops: CDR1 SGHAT, CDR2 FQNNGV. Trimming pared 6 bases from V and 3 bases from J, leaving 35 bases between. The CDR3 has 21 residues. The CDR3 here is CASSFVRPHEPPDREEETQYF. DNA of the CDR3: TGTGCCAGCAGTTTTGTGCGTCCCCACGAGCCACCTGACAGGGAGGAAGAGACCCAGTACTTC.

For the CDR3, the DNA is TGTGCCACCAGTGATTCCAGGGAAGAGACCCAGTACTTC. It codes for CATSDSREETQYF. The J gene is TRBJ2-5, the V gene TRBV24-1; tentative D call: TRBD1 (5 bases). Trimming shortened V by 2 bases and J by 3 bases, and 6 bases separated the two germline ends. The CDR3 spans 13 residues. The germline V gene has CDR1 KGHDR and CDR2 SFDVKD.

V and J are TRBV19 and TRBJ1-4; 9 bases fit TRBD1. J lost 7 bases, V lost 5 bases, and 5 bases had no gene match. CDR1 and CDR2 from the germline V gene are LNHDA and SQIVND (reference sequence). This CDR3 is built from 14 residues. CDR3 sequence reads: CASSLGQGSEKLFF. The CDR3, as DNA: TGTGCCAGTAGTTTGGGACAGGGAAGTGAAAAACTGTTTTTT.

CDR3 loop: CASSPAGGIQETQYF. In nucleotides, the CDR3 is TGCGCCAGCAGCCCGGCGGGGGGGATCCAAGAGACCCAGTACTTC. V gene TRBV5-1 combines with J gene TRBJ2-5, with 9 bases identical to TRBD2. CDR1 is SGHRS, CDR2 YFSETQ, per germline. This CDR3 has 15 residues. The junction had 5 bases not matched to a gene; V was cut back by 4 bases and J by 1 base.

The V and J genes are TRBV19 and TRBJ1-6; D remains unclear. The CDR3 runs to 15 residues. Germline V gene data show CDR1 as LNHDA and CDR2 as SQIVND (reference sequence). Between the trimmed V and J ends, which lost 0 bases and 8 bases, there was a span of 11 bases. The CDR3, as DNA: TGTGCCAGTAGTATAGATCCAGGCAGAGATTCACCCCTCCACTTT. Amino acid sequence: CASSIDPGRDSPLHF.

This clone was counted once. V and J are TRBV3-1 (or the pseudogene TRBV3-2) and TRBJ2-3; TRBD2 agrees at 8 bases. The CDR3 runs 18 residues. Germline trimming cut 4 bases from V and 4 bases from J; bases unmatched to any gene: 16. Germline-derived CDR1 and CDR2 are LGHDT and YNNKEL (reference sequence). Here the CDR3 DNA reads TGTGCCAGCAGCCGAGTGGGTTTCGGAGCGGGAGAGGCAGATACGCAGTATTTT. Protein sequence: CASSRVGFGAGEADTQYF.

The rearrangement uses TRBV9 and TRBJ2-5; 7 bases match TRBD2. The V gene's germline CDR1 is SGDLS and CDR2 YYNGEE. The V gene end was trimmed by 2 bases and the J gene end by 5 bases; junction bases not matched to a gene: 15. The CDR3 runs 17 residues. DNA for the CDR3: TGTGCCAGCAGCGTCGATCCCCTAGCGGAGGGCGGGGAGACCCAGTACTTC. It translates to CASSVDPLAEGGETQYF.

The V gene is TRBV18, the J gene TRBJ1-2; 8 nucleotides line up with TRBD1. The germline CDR1 and CDR2 sequences are KGHSH and LQKENI. The ends lost 1 base at V and 1 base at J; junction bases unmatched: 2. This CDR3 has 15 residues. The CDR3 bases are TGTGCCAGCTCACCACGAACAGGGGGTAACTATGGCTACACCTTC. This sequence encodes CASSPRTGGNYGYTF.

The V call is TRBV9, the J call TRBJ1-3; TRBD1 matches 7 bases. With V trimmed by 0 bases and J by 0 bases, 3 bases remained unmatched. The CDR3 runs to 16 residues. The germline V gene has CDR1 SGDLS and CDR2 YYNGEE. Here the CDR3 DNA reads TGTGCCAGCAGCGTAGTGGGACAGCCCTCTGGAAACACCATATATTTT. The encoded protein is CASSVVGQPSGNTIYF.

The gene calls are TRBV30 and TRBJ1-2, with D uncertain. V lost 0 bases and J lost 7, with 12 bases in between. Germline loops: CDR1 GTSNPN, CDR2 SVGIG (reference sequence). The CDR3 length is 13 residues. Here the CDR3 DNA reads TGTGCCTGGAGTGTCGGAGGGTCGGCTGGCTACACCTTC. As protein: CAWSVGGSAGYTF.

The chain carries TRBV3-1 (or the pseudogene TRBV3-2) and TRBJ2-2; 10 positions match TRBD1. Germline CDR1 and CDR2: LGHDT and YNNKEL (reference sequence). This CDR3 spans 18 amino acids. Losses at the gene ends were 4 bases for V and 0 bases for J; bases not matched to a gene: 8. The CDR3 coding sequence is TGTGCCAGCAGCCCATATTCCGGACAGGGGGCGAACACCGGGGAGCTGTTTTTT. It specifies CASSPYSGQGANTGELFF.